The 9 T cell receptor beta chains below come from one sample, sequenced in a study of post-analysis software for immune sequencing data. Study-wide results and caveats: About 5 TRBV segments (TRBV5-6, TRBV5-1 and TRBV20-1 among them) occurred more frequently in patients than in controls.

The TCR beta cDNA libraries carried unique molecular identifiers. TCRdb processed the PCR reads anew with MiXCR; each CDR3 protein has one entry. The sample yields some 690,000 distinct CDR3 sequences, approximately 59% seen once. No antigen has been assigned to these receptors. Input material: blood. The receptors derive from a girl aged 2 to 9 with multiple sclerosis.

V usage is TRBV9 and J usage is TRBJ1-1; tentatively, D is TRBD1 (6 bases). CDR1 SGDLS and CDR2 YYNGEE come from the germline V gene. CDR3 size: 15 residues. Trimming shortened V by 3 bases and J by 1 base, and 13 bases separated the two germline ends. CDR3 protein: CASSGKQGWNTEAFF. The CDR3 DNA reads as TGTGCCAGCAGCGGTAAACAGGGTTGGAACACTGAAGCTTTCTTT. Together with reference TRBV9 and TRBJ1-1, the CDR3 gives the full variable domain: DSGVTQTPKHLITATGQRVTLRCSPRSGDLSVYWYQQSLDQGLQFLIQYYNGEERAKGNILERFSAQQFPDLHSELNLSSLELGDSALYFCASSGKQGWNTEAFFGQGTRLTVV.

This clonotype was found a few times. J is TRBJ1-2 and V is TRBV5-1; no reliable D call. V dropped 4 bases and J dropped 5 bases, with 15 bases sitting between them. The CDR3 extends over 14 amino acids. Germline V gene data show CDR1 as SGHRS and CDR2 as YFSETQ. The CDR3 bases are TGCGCCAGCAGCAAAACCCAGGACCCTTATGGCTACACCTTC. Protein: CASSKTQDPYGYTF.

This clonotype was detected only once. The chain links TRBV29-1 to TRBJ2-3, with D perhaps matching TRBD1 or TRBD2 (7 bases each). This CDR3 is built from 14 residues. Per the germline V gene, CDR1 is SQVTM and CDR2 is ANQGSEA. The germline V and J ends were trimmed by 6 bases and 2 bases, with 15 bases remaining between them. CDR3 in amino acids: CSVSGGGPTDTQYF. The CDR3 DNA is TGCAGCGTCTCAGGGGGAGGGCCCACAGATACGCAGTATTTT.

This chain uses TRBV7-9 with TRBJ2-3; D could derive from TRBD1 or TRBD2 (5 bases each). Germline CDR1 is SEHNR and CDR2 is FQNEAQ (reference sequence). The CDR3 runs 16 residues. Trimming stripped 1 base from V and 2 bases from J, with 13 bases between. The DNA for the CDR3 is TGTGCCAGCAGCTTAGTAGAGGGGATAGACACAGATACGCAGTATTTT. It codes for CASSLVEGIDTDTQYF.

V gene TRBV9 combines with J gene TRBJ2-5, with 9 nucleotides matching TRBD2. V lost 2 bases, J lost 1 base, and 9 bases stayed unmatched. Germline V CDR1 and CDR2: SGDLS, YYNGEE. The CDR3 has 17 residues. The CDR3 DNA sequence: TGTGCCAGCAGCGTGGAGGCGGGAGGGACATTCCAAGAGACCCAGTACTTC. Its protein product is CASSVEAGGTFQETQYF. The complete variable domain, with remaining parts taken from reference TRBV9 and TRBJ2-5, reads DSGVTQTPKHLITATGQRVTLRCSPRSGDLSVYWYQQSLDQGLQFLIQYYNGEERAKGNILERFSAQQFPDLHSELNLSSLELGDSALYFCASSVEAGGTFQETQYFGPGTRLLVL.

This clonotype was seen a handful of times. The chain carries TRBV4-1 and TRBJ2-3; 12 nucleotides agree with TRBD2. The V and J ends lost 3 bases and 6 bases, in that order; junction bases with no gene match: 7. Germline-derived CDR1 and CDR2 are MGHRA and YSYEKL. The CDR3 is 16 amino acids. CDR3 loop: CASSQTSGRAMDTQYF. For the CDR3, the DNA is TGCGCCAGCAGCCAGACTAGCGGGAGAGCTATGGATACGCAGTATTTT.

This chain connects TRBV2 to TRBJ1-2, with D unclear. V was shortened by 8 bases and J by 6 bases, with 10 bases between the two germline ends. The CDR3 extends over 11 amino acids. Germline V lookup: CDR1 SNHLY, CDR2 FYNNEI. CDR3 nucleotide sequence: TGTGCCAGCCGGACTGAAAATGGCTACACCTTC. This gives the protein CASRTENGYTF.

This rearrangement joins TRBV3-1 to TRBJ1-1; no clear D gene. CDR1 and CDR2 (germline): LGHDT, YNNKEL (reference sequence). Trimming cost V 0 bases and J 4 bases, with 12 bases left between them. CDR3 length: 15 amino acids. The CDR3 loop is CASSQDAGAGTEAFF. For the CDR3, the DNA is TGTGCCAGCAGCCAAGACGCGGGCGCGGGCACTGAAGCTTTCTTT.

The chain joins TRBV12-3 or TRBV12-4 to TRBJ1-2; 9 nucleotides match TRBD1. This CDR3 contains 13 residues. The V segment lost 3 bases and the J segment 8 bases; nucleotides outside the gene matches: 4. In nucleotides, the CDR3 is TGTGCCAGCAGTTTCGGGACAGGGAGCGGCTACACCTTC. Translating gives CASSFGTGSGYTF.